This TCR beta chain was documented in a study of T cells in Graves' hyperthyroidism and ophthalmopathy. Across the whole study: Peripheral blood was drawn at first diagnosis, prior to all treatment.

The source material, RNA transcripts, was used to amplify TCR beta CDR3 regions. HTBI primers were used for first-round RT-PCR of the TCR CDR3. TCRdb re-called the multiplex PCR reads with MiXCR, one entry per CDR3 protein. This sample carries roughly 160,000 distinct CDR3 sequences, approximately 9% of them seen once, and the ten largest clones take more than 20%. There are many counts of this clonotype. The antigen is unknown. A patient was excluded if there was uncontrolled infection, other autoimmune disease, pregnancy or lactation. CDR3 length: 14 amino acids. Germline V lookup: CDR1 GTSNPN, CDR2 SVGIG (reference sequence). The V end was cut by 0 bases, the J end by 7 bases, with 13 bases between. Points from the study as a whole: Blood held most thyroid clonotypes expanded above 0.001 frequency.

The TCR comes from a young woman with Graves' hyperthyroidism that later progressed to Graves' ophthalmopathy. The sequencing input was blood. The rearrangement uses TRBV30 and TRBJ1-5; D is unresolved. The DNA of the CDR3 is TGTGCCTGGAGTGTACTAGGAGTCAAACAGCCCCAGCATTTT. Translation gives CAWSVLGVKQPQHF.